Shown below are 30 T cell receptor beta chains from a single sample sequenced in a study of immune cell composition in non-small cell lung cancer. Normal lung was sampled as far from the tumour as possible, at least 3 cm. Assay: immunoSEQ multiplex PCR; the TCRdb copy retains only in-frame clones and omits some. The table has 5,000 to 5,500 clones, 70% to 90% seen once. The sequenced sample consisted of non-adjacent lung tissue. These receptors originate from a human donor with non-small cell lung cancer. Some clones in this sample may be carry-over from other donors' samples.

This chain connects TRBV7-2 to TRBJ2-2; D possibly corresponds to TRBD1 (6 bases). Germline loops: CDR1 SGHTA, CDR2 FQGNSA. The ends were cut back, 1 base at V and 5 bases at J, with 11 bases in the middle. CDR3 length equals 15 residues. DNA for the CDR3: TGTGCCAGCAGCTTAGGGGGGCTCGGGACCGGGGAGCTGTTTTTT. It is translated as CASSLGGLGTGELFF.

This chain links TRBV4-2 with TRBJ2-5; 11 bases line up with TRBD1. This CDR3 region has 16 residues. Looked up from germline, CDR1 is LGHNA and CDR2 is YNFKEQ. J gave up 3 bases and V 1 base, and 4 bases lay outside the gene matches. The CDR3, as DNA: TGTGCCAGCAGCCAAGGAGGACAGGGGGCGAAAGAGACCCAGTACTTC. Its translation is CASSQGGQGAKETQYF.

The chain links TRBV5-1 to TRBJ2-2; the match to TRBD1 covers 8 bases. The CDR3 is 16 amino acids. Germline values: CDR1 SGHRS, CDR2 YFSETQ. The trim removed 1 base at V and 5 bases at J, leaving 7 bases unmatched. CDR3 nucleotide sequence: TGCGCCAGCAGCTTGCAGGGGGCTGGTGGTACCGGGGAGCTGTTTTTT. Encoded protein: CASSLQGAGGTGELFF.

The chain uses TRBV11-2 and TRBJ2-3, with D unresolved. CDR3 size: 13 residues. Per the germline V gene, CDR1 is SGHAT and CDR2 is FQNNGV. The V gene lost 5 bases and the J gene lost 0 bases, with 6 bases spanning the gap. Written as DNA, the CDR3 is TGTGCCAGCAGCCAGACTAGCACAGATACGCAGTATTTT. It is translated as CASSQTSTDTQYF.

This chain connects TRBV12-5 to TRBJ1-5, with 7 bases fitting TRBD1. After removal of 4 bases from V and 1 base from J, the junction contained 7 bases not matched to a gene. The CDR3 totals 16 residues. Germline V gene sequence: CDR1 LGHNT, CDR2 FRNRAP. The CDR3 reads CASGSATGLSNQPQHF. The CDR3 DNA is TGTGCTAGTGGTTCCGCGACAGGGTTGAGCAATCAGCCCCAGCATTTT. The whole variable domain, filled in from reference TRBV12-5 and TRBJ1-5, reads DARVTQTPRHKVTEMGQEVTMRCQPILGHNTVFWYRQTMMQGLELLAYFRNRAPLDDSGMPKDRFSAEMPDATLATLKIQPSEPRDSAVYFCASGSATGLSNQPQHFGDGTRLSIL.

The rearrangement uses TRBV29-1 and TRBJ2-7; 12 bases align to TRBD1. The CDR3 is 14 residues long. V was pared by 6 bases and J by 5 bases, with 8 bases of the junction left unmatched. Germline values: CDR1 SQVTM, CDR2 ANQGSEA. DNA of the CDR3: TGCAGCGTGGAGGGGGGACAGGGGGCAAACGAGCAGTACTTC. Residues: CSVEGGQGANEQYF.

V is TRBV7-9 and J is TRBJ1-1; the D gene is possibly TRBD1 (5 bases). Germline V gene lookup returns CDR1 SEHNR and CDR2 FQNEAQ (reference sequence). V was trimmed by 2 bases and J by 4 bases, leaving 14 bases between them. The CDR3 is 15 amino acids. CDR3 protein: CASSLSAGAGTEAFF. CDR3 nucleotides: TGTGCCAGCAGCTTATCTGCTGGGGCAGGCACTGAAGCTTTCTTT.

The rearrangement joins TRBV11-2 to TRBJ2-5; the D is unclear. V gave up 2 bases and J gave up 2 bases, with 6 bases separating them. This CDR3 region has 13 residues. Germline CDR1 reads SGHAT; CDR2 reads FQNNGV. CDR3 bases: TGTGCCAGCAGCTTATGGCAGCAAGAGACCCAGTACTTC. Translating it yields CASSLWQQETQYF.

The chain carries TRBV7-6 and TRBJ2-3; a weak D match, TRBD2 (5 bases). Trimming stripped 1 base from V and 5 bases from J, with 10 bases between. The CDR3 runs to 14 residues. Per the germline V gene, CDR1 is SGHVS and CDR2 is FNYEAQ. CDR3 in amino acids: CASSLDGVIDTQYF. As DNA, the CDR3 is TGTGCCAGCAGCTTAGACGGGGTAATAGATACGCAGTATTTT. Variable domain in full (rest from reference TRBV7-6 and TRBJ2-3): GAGVSQSPRYKVTKRGQDVALRCDPISGHVSLYWYRQALGQGPEFLTYFNYEAQQDKSGLPNDRFSAERPEGSISTLTIQRTEQRDSAMYRCASSLDGVIDTQYFGPGTRLTVL.

The gene calls are TRBV11-2 and TRBJ1-3; 7 bases are a match to TRBD1. CDR3 length: 14 amino acids. Germline CDR1 is SGHAT and CDR2 is FQNNGV. Germline trimming cut 4 bases from V and 6 bases from J; bases unmatched to any gene: 6. The CDR3 reads CASSSRGMKNTIYF. The CDR3 region has the DNA TGTGCCAGCAGCTCCAGGGGGATGAAAAACACCATATATTTT.

The chain has TRBV5-8 and TRBJ1-5; 7 nucleotides align to TRBD1. The junction had 10 bases not matched to a gene; V was cut back by 5 bases and J by 2 bases. Germline CDR1 SGHTS, CDR2 YDEGEE. The CDR3 sequence is 16 residues long. The CDR3, as DNA: TGTGCCAGCAGGCCCCCACAGGGGAAGGGCAATCAGCCCCAGCATTTT. Protein: CASRPPQGKGNQPQHF.

The chain has TRBV5-6 and TRBJ2-7, with D maybe TRBD2 (5 bases). V was trimmed by 4 bases and J by 10 bases, leaving 15 bases between them. CDR1 SGHDT and CDR2 YYEEEE come from the germline V gene. The CDR3 totals 12 residues. The CDR3 DNA reads TGTGCCAGCAGCAAAAATGAGGGTCCTCAGTACTTC. Encoded protein: CASSKNEGPQYF.

The genes are TRBV21-1 and TRBJ1-2. TRBV21-1 is a recognized pseudogene. This CDR3 has 14 residues. The CDR3 bases are TGTGCCAGCAGCTCGCGGGACTCCGACTATGGCTACACCTTC. Amino acids: CASSSRDSDYGYTF.

The chain is built from TRBV7-9 and TRBJ2-3; TRBD2 matches at 8 bases. Germline CDR1 SEHNR, CDR2 FQNEAQ (reference sequence). This CDR3 has 15 residues. Losses at the gene ends were 6 bases for V and 2 bases for J; bases not matched to a gene: 7. In nucleotides, the CDR3 is TGTGCCAGCAGTTTCACGGGGGGGGCCACAGATACGCAGTATTTT. Translating gives CASSFTGGATDTQYF.

J is TRBJ2-2 and V is TRBV4-3; D remains ambiguous. The CDR3 is 15 amino acids. Trimming removed 0 bases from V and 7 bases from J, with 12 bases in between. Germline-derived CDR1 and CDR2 are LGHNA and YSLEER. CDR3 bases: TGCGCCAGCAGCCAAGATCCCACGAGGTTCGGGGAGCTGTTTTTT. Protein: CASSQDPTRFGELFF.

The chain links TRBV6-1 to TRBJ1-2, with D uncertain. Germline V lookup: CDR1 MNHNS, CDR2 SASEGT. CDR3 length equals 13 residues. V lost 2 bases and J lost 8, with 12 bases in between. CDR3 sequence: CASSEREGAGYTF. The CDR3 bases are TGTGCCAGCAGTGAAAGGGAGGGTGCGGGCTACACCTTC.

The gene calls are TRBV25-1 and TRBJ1-6; 10 bases map to TRBD1. This CDR3 has 14 amino acids. CDR1 and CDR2 from the germline V gene are MGHDK and SYGVNS. V was pared by 4 bases and J by 11 bases, with 5 bases of the junction left unmatched. CDR3 bases: TGTGCCAGCAGTGCCACGGGACAGGGGACACCCCTCCACTTT. Amino acids: CASSATGQGTPLHF.

This chain uses TRBV6-6 with TRBJ1-4, with 10 bases identical to TRBD1. The J segment lost 6 bases and the V segment lost 5 bases, leaving 3 bases of the junction unmatched. The CDR3 is 14 residues long. The germline CDR1 and CDR2 sequences are MNHNY and SVGAGI (reference sequence). The CDR3 bases are TGTGCCAGCAGTCGGGACAGGGGAGATGAAAAACTGTTTTTT. As protein: CASSRDRGDEKLFF.

Only one count was recorded for this clone. This rearrangement joins TRBV10-3 to TRBJ2-2; possibly TRBD1 for D (7 bases). Germline assignment: CDR1 ENHRY and CDR2 SYGVKD. The CDR3 is 15 residues long. The germline V and J ends were trimmed by 6 bases and 5 bases, with 16 bases remaining between them. The CDR3 nucleotides read TGTGCCATCAGAAGGACAGGAGGGGAGACCGGGGAGCTGTTTTTT. Protein sequence: CAIRRTGGETGELFF.

The rearrangement joins TRBV6-1 to TRBJ1-2; the match to TRBD1 covers 11 bases. J was trimmed by 8 bases and V by 10 bases; bases with no gene match: 9. Per germline, CDR1 MNHNS and CDR2 SASEGT. The CDR3 is made up of 13 amino acids. The CDR3 region has the DNA TGTGCCAACTCGGACAGGGGGCTGAAGGGCTACACCTTC. Protein sequence: CANSDRGLKGYTF.

The rearrangement joins TRBV5-6 to TRBJ2-3, with a tentative D call TRBD2 (5 bases). The V end lost 5 bases, the J end lost 1 base, and 11 bases lay between the germline ends. Germline CDR1 reads SGHDT; CDR2 reads YYEEEE. This CDR3 comprises 14 residues. Here the CDR3 DNA reads TGTGCCAGCAGGGGAGTGCGGGGCACAGATACGCAGTATTTT. Its translation is CASRGVRGTDTQYF.

The chain recombines TRBV7-3 with TRBJ2-1; 12 bases map to TRBD2. Germline CDR1 SGHTA, CDR2 FQGTGA. With 5 bases clipped from V and 4 bases from J, the junction kept 9 bases outside the gene matches. This CDR3 spans 17 amino acids. The CDR3 loop is CASSATGLAGQYNEQFF. CDR3 DNA: TGTGCCAGCAGCGCAACCGGACTAGCGGGACAATACAATGAGCAGTTCTTC.

The gene calls are TRBV2 and TRBJ1-6, with 7 bases aligning to TRBD1. Trimming at V came to 8 bases and at J to 0 bases, leaving 1 base not matched to a gene. This CDR3 contains 14 residues. In germline, CDR1 is SNHLY, CDR2 FYNNEI. The CDR3 loop reads CASGDSSYNSPLHF. CDR3 bases: TGTGCCAGCGGGGACAGCTCCTATAATTCACCCCTCCACTTT.

This chain connects TRBV4-2 to TRBJ1-3; 9 nucleotides align to TRBD1. Germline V CDR1 and CDR2: LGHNA, YNFKEQ. Unmatched junction bases numbered 11, after V lost 0 bases and J lost 2 bases. The CDR3 has 19 residues. The CDR3 loop is CASSQDGTGNIVAGNTIYF. CDR3 in DNA: TGTGCCAGCAGCCAAGACGGGACAGGGAATATCGTGGCTGGAAACACCATATATTTT.

The J gene is TRBJ2-7, the V gene TRBV2, with 11 bases aligning to TRBD1. Germline V gene sequence: CDR1 SNHLY, CDR2 FYNNEI. The CDR3 consists of 16 residues. V lost 7 bases and J lost 5; bases outside the gene matches: 13. CDR3 sequence (DNA): TGTGCCAGCACCCGACTGGGGACAGGGGGGAATGACGAGCAGTACTTC. Protein product: CASTRLGTGGNDEQYF.

The chain couples TRBV7-3 to TRBJ2-5, with 9 bases that match TRBD2. The CDR3 contains 14 residues. The germline V gene encodes CDR1 SGHTA and CDR2 FQGTGA. V shed 5 bases and J 2 bases; nucleotides not matched to a gene: 3. Written as DNA, the CDR3 is TGTGCCAGCAGCGGGCGGGGGGGACAAGAGACCCAGTACTTC. Protein sequence: CASSGRGGQETQYF.

V gene TRBV7-2 combines with J gene TRBJ1-5, with D maybe TRBD1 (5 bases). This CDR3 is built from 14 residues. Deletions cut 5 bases from V and 3 bases from J, with 11 bases between. The germline V gene encodes CDR1 SGHTA and CDR2 FQGNSA. CDR3 amino acids: CASSAGRNNQPQHF. CDR3 DNA: TGTGCCAGCAGCGCGGGACGGAACAATCAGCCCCAGCATTTT.

The genes are TRBV4-3 and TRBJ1-2; 9 bases align to TRBD1. Germline V gives CDR1 LGHNA, CDR2 YSLEER. V dropped 0 bases and J dropped 4; count of bases not matched to a gene: 6. The CDR3 totals 16 residues. CDR3 sequence (DNA): TGCGCCAGCAGCCAAGATATTTCGGGACAGGGCTATGGCTACACCTTC. Residues: CASSQDISGQGYGYTF.

This chain uses TRBV7-2 with TRBJ1-2; perhaps TRBD1 as D (5 bases). The CDR3 is 13 amino acids. Germline CDR1 is SGHTA and CDR2 is FQGNSA. Trimming took 1 base from V and 8 from J, leaving 11 bases between them. This CDR3 reads CASSLDRIRGYTF. In DNA, the CDR3 is TGTGCCAGCAGCTTAGACAGGATTAGGGGCTACACCTTC.

CDR3 in amino acids: CAWSRSGGNTIYF. For the CDR3, the DNA is TGTGCCTGGAGCCGAAGCGGGGGAAACACCATATATTTT. The chain employs TRBV30 and TRBJ1-3; D not certain. The CDR3 is 13 residues long. V lost 3 bases to trimming and J lost 4 bases, with 10 bases between them. The germline V gene has CDR1 GTSNPN and CDR2 SVGIG (reference sequence).